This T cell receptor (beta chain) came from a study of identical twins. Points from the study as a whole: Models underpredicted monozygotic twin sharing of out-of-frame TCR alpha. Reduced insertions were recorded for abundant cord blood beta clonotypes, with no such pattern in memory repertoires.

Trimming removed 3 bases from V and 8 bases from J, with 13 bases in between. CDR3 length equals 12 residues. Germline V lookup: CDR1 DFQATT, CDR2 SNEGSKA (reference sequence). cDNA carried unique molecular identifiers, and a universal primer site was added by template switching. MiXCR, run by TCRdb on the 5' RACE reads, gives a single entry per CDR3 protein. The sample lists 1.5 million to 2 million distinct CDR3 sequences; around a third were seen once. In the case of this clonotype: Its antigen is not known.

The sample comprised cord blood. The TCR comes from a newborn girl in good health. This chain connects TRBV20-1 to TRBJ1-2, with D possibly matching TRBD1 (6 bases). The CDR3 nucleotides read TGCAGTGCTAGTCACAGGGCTAGAGGCTACACCTTC. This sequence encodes CSASHRARGYTF.